This T cell receptor beta chain is drawn from a study of control samples from healthy donors and cancer patients. Trimming left V 0 bases short and J 15 bases short, with 11 bases between. The V gene's germline CDR1 is LGHDT and CDR2 YNNKEL (reference sequence). The CDR3 loop spans 12 amino acids. The method was immunoSEQ multiplex PCR; TCRdb's version includes in-frame clones alone and lacks a portion of them. The repertoire holds about 250,000 clones, with around 80% as singletons. The gene calls are TRBV3-1 (or the pseudogene TRBV3-2) and TRBJ1-4; the D is unclear. The sequence was collected from a woman aged 60 to 75 with lung cancer. The sample was PBMCs. The CDR3 sequence is CASSQDYSQMFF. CDR3 in DNA: TGTGCCAGCAGCCAAGATTACAGTCAGATGTTTTTT.